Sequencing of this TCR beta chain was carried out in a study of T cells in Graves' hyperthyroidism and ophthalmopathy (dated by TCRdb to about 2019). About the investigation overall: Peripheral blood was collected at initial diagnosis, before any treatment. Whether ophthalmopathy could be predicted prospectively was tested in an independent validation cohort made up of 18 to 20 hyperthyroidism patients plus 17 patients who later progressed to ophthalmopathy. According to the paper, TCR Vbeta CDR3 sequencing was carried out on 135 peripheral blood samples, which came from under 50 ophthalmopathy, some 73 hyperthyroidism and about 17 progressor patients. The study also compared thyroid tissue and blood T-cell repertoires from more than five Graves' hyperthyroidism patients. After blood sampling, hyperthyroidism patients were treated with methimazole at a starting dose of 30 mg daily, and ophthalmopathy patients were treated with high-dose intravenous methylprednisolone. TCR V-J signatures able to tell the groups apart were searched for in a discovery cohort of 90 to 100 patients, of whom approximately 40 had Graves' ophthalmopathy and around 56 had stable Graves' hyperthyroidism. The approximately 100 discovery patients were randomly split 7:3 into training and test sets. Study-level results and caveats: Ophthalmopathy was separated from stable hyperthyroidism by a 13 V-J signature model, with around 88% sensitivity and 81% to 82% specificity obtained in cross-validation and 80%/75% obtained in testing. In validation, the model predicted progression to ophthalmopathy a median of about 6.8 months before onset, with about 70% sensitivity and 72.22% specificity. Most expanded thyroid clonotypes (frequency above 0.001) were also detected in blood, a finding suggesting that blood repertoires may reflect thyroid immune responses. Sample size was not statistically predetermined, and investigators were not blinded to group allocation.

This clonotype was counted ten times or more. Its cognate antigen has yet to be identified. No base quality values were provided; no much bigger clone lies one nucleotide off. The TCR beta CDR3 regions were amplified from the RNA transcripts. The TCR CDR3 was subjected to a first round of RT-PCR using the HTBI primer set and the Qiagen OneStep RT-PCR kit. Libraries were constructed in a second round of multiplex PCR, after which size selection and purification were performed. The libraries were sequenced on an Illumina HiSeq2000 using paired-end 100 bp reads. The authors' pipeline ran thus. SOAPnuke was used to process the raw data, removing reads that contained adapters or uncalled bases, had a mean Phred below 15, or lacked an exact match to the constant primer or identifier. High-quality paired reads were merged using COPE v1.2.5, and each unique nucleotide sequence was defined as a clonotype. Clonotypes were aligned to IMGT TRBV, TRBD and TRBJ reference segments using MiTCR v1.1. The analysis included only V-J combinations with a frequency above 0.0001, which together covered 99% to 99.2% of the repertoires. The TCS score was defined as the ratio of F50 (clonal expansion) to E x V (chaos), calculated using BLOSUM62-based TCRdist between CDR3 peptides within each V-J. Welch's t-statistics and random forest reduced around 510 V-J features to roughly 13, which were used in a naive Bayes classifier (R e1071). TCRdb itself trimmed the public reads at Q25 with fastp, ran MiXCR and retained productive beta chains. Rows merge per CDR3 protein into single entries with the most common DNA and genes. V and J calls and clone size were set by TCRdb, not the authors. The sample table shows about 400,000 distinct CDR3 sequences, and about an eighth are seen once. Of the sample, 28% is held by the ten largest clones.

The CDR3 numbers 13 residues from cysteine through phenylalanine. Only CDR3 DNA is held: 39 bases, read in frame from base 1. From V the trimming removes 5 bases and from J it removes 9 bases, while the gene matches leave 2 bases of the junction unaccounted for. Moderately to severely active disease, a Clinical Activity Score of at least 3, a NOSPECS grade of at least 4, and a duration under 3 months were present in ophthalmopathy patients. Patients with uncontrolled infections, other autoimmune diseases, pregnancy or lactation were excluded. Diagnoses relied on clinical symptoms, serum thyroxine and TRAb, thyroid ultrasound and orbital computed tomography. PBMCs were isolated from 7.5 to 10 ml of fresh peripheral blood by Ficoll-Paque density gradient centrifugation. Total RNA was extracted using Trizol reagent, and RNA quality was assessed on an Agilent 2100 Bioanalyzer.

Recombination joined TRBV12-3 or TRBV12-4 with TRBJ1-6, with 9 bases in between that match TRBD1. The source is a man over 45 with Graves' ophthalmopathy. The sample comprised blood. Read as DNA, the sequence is TGTGCCAGCAGTCGGGACAGGGCTTCACCCCTCCACTTT. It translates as CASSRDRASPLHF.